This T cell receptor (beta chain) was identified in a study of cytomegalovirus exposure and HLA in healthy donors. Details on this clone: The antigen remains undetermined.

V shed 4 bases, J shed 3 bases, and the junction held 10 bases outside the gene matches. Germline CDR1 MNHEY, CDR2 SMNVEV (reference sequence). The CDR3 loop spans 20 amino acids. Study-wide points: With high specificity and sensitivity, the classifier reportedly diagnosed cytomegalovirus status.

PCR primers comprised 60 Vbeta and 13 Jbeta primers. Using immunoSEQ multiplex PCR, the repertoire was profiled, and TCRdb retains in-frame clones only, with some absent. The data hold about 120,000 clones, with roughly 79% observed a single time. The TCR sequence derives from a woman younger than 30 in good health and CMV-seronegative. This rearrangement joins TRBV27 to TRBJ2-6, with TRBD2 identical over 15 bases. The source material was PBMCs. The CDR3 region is CASSSIGLAGGPFGANVLTF. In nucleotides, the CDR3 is TGTGCCAGCAGTTCCATCGGACTAGCGGGGGGGCCATTTGGGGCCAACGTCCTGACTTTC.